This T cell receptor beta chain appears in the sequencing data of a study of glioma-infiltrating T cells after dendritic cell vaccination. Noted time point: after dendritic cell vaccination, including at tumor progression/relapse. The CDR3 has 14 amino acids. The V gene lost 1 base and the J gene lost 3 bases, with 5 bases spanning the gap. In germline, CDR1 is SGHNT, CDR2 YYREEE (reference sequence). Amplification used 60 V beta primers and 13 J beta primers. This table comes from immunoSEQ multiplex PCR, and its TCRdb copy is limited to in-frame clones, with some not included. The sample consists of 99,000 or so clones, roughly 89% of them appearing once.

The material sequenced was blood, taken after dendritic cell vaccination. The origin of this receptor is a human donor with glioblastoma. This rearrangement joins TRBV5-4 to TRBJ2-6; perhaps TRBD1 as D (5 bases). This CDR3 is CASSLRGGANVLTF. The CDR3 coding sequence is TGTGCCAGCAGCTTGAGGGGTGGGGCCAACGTCCTGACTTTC.